The 21 T cell receptor beta chains below were found in one sample sequenced in a study of regulatory T cells in long-lasting Graves disease. Regarding time point: newly diagnosed GD, antithyroid drugs for less than 3 months. The authors made the TCR library using RNA they extracted from PBMCs. For TCR beta, libraries came from iRepertoire HTBI primers and Arm-PCR of CDR3 regions. TCRdb called the multiplex PCR reads again in MiXCR, with one record for every CDR3 protein. The top ten clones hold around 37% of a sample with about 320,000 distinct CDR3 sequences, over 15% of them seen once. The specimen comprised peripheral blood mononuclear cells (PBMCs), sampled at new diagnosis, from a patient treated with antithyroid drugs. These receptors all come from a female donor with Graves disease.

This clonotype was observed at least ten times. In DNA, the CDR3 is TGTGCCAGCAGCGCGGGACAGGGGTCAGAGACCCAGTACTTC. Translated: CASSAGQGSETQYF. The chain is built from TRBV11-2 and TRBJ2-5, with 10 nucleotides matching TRBD1. The CDR3 covers 14 residues. Germline V gene sequence: CDR1 SGHAT, CDR2 FQNNGV. Trimming removed 5 bases from V and 4 bases from J; junction bases left unmatched: 4.

Only one count was recorded for this clonotype. The J gene is TRBJ2-2, the V gene TRBV3-1; perhaps TRBD1 as D (6 bases). The germline V gene has CDR1 LGHDT and CDR2 YNNKEL (reference sequence). The V end lost 4 bases, the J end lost 2 bases, and 17 bases lay between the germline ends. This CDR3 comprises 17 residues. CDR3 sequence (DNA): TGTGCCAGCAGCCGCAGGGGAAATTCCCTAAACACCGGGGAGCTGTTTTTT. Protein product: CASSRRGNSLNTGELFF.

This clonotype was counted at least ten times. The genes are TRBV27 and TRBJ2-7, with D possibly matching TRBD1 (6 bases). This CDR3 contains 15 residues. CDR1 is MNHEY and CDR2 is SMNVEV in the germline V gene (reference sequence). Trimming removed 0 bases at V and 3 bases at J, with 12 bases between. The CDR3 spells CASSLSPDSFYEQYF. CDR3 nucleotides: TGTGCCAGCAGTTTATCTCCGGACAGTTTCTACGAGCAGTACTTC.

This chain links TRBV6-1 with TRBJ1-2, with D hard to call. The germline gives CDR1 MNHNS, CDR2 SASEGT. The V and J ends lost 7 bases and 5 bases respectively, with 20 bases between them. This CDR3 is built from 15 residues. Here the CDR3 DNA reads TGTGCCAGCACTATCCCCATGGGCGCTCGGTATGGCTACACCTTC. As protein: CASTIPMGARYGYTF.

This clonotype was observed a few times. This sequence joins TRBV4-2 and TRBJ2-3; TRBD2 is a possible D gene (6 bases). The length of the CDR3 is 17 residues. CDR1 is LGHNA, CDR2 YNFKEQ, per germline. Trimming stripped 0 bases from V and 1 base from J, with 14 bases between. The CDR3 region has the DNA TGTGCCAGCAGCCAAGAGGGGCCTAGCGTGGGCACAGATACGCAGTATTTT. Protein: CASSQEGPSVGTDTQYF.

CDR3 in DNA: TGTGCCAGCAGCGGCAGGGGAAGGTCTGGAAACACCATATATTTT. Encoded protein: CASSGRGRSGNTIYF. The V and J genes are TRBV28 and TRBJ1-3, with a possible D match to TRBD1 (6 bases). CDR3 length: 15 amino acids. Per the germline V gene, CDR1 is MDHEN and CDR2 is SYDVKM. Trimming pared 6 bases from V and 1 base from J, leaving 13 bases between.

V and J are TRBV6-1 and TRBJ2-1; 10 positions agree with TRBD2. In germline, CDR1 is MNHNS, CDR2 SASEGT. This CDR3 is built from 16 residues. V lost 5 bases, J lost 8 bases, and 12 bases stayed unmatched. CDR3 amino acids: CASSLLAGAVSDEQFF. The DNA of the CDR3 is TGTGCCAGCAGTCTCCTAGCGGGAGCGGTTTCGGATGAGCAGTTCTTC.

In this sample, this clonotype turned up many times. This chain links TRBV12-3 or TRBV12-4 with TRBJ2-5; D unresolved. The end of the DNA is better explained by TRBJ2-1, so the J call may be wrong. The CDR3 totals 11 residues. The CDR3 loop is CASEGGSEQFF. CDR3 sequence (DNA): TGTGCCAGTGAAGGTGGCAGTGAGCAGTTCTTC.

A few counts support this clonotype. The V and J genes are TRBV7-6 and TRBJ2-2; D may correspond to TRBD1 or TRBD2 (6 bases each). V lost 7 bases, J lost 5 bases, and 20 bases lay in between. Germline loops: CDR1 SGHVS, CDR2 FNYEAQ. This CDR3 has 16 residues. CDR3 DNA: TGTGCCAGCAAACTGGGGGCTAGCGAGAGTACCGGGGAGCTGTTTTTT. Translated, it gives CASKLGASESTGELFF.

Many counts were recorded for this clonotype. V usage is TRBV5-1 and J usage is TRBJ2-5, with D perhaps matching TRBD1 or TRBD2 (5 bases each). The CDR3 has 17 amino acids. The germline V gene has CDR1 SGHRS and CDR2 YFSETQ. Trimming left V 4 bases short and J 0 bases short, with 19 bases between. As DNA, the CDR3 is TGCGCCAGCAGCCTGGGGGACCCGAAAAACCACCAAGAGACCCAGTACTTC. Amino acids: CASSLGDPKNHQETQYF.

This clonotype was found many times. The V gene is TRBV5-1, the J gene TRBJ2-1, with D maybe TRBD2 (5 bases). Germline V lookup: CDR1 SGHRS, CDR2 YFSETQ. The CDR3 totals 15 residues. The germline V and J ends were trimmed by 0 bases and 5 bases, with 12 bases remaining between them. CDR3 region: CASSLEAALNNEQFF. DNA for the CDR3: TGCGCCAGCAGCTTGGAAGCGGCCCTTAACAATGAGCAGTTCTTC.

This clonotype was seen many times. The chain is built from TRBV11-3 and TRBJ2-3, with D uncertain. V was cut by 2 bases and J by 0 bases, with 6 bases left in between. CDR1 is SGHNT, CDR2 YENEEA, per germline. CDR3 size: 14 residues. The CDR3 sequence: CASSLSSSTDTQYF. The CDR3 DNA follows: TGTGCCAGCAGCTTATCTTCCAGCACAGATACGCAGTATTTT.

This clonotype was seen at least ten times. This sequence joins TRBV28 and TRBJ2-1, with D perhaps assigned TRBD1 or TRBD2 (5 bases each). This CDR3 has 16 amino acids. From germline, CDR1 is MDHEN and CDR2 SYDVKM. Deletions cut 3 bases from V and 0 bases from J, with 12 bases between. DNA of the CDR3: TGTGCCAGCAGTTTTCGGGGCGAGTACTCCTACAATGAGCAGTTCTTC. This translates into CASSFRGEYSYNEQFF.

There are a few counts of this clonotype. V gene TRBV10-3 combines with J gene TRBJ1-2; 8 bases map to TRBD1. V lost 10 bases and J lost 0; bases outside the gene matches: 10. Germline V gene sequence: CDR1 ENHRY, CDR2 SYGVKD. CDR3 size: 15 residues. The CDR3 coding sequence is TGTGCCAGCGCATCAGGGGGCGATGCTAACTATGGCTACACCTTC. Protein sequence: CASASGGDANYGYTF.

The table lists this clonotype with a few counts. The conserved closing phenylalanine or tryptophan is absent in this CDR3, likely reflecting a read error. The DNA is omitted, as the CDR3 cannot be located on it reliably, and the CDR3 follows TCRdb's listing. This rearrangement joins TRBV19 to TRBJ2-5; the tabulated D call, TRBD2, remains unverified against the DNA. The CDR3 is 16 amino acids in total, end residues counted. Germline V gives CDR1 LNHDA, CDR2 SQIVND (reference sequence). This CDR3 reads CASSISAGGIGETQSL.

This clonotype appeared a few times. The chain combines TRBV18 with TRBJ1-3; 7 nucleotides align to TRBD1. CDR1 is KGHSH, CDR2 LQKENI, per germline. V shed 3 bases and J 4 bases; nucleotides not matched to a gene: 6. The CDR3 has 15 amino acids. In DNA form, the CDR3 reads TGTGCCAGCTCACCTACGACAGGGTACGGAAACACCATATATTTT. Translation: CASSPTTGYGNTIYF.

The chain recombines TRBV2 with TRBJ2-4; TRBD2 aligns across 10 bases. CDR3 length: 15 amino acids. Per germline, CDR1 SNHLY and CDR2 FYNNEI. V shed 6 bases, J shed 5 bases, and the junction held 7 bases outside the gene matches. The CDR3 coding sequence is TGTGCCAGCAGAAAAGCGGGAGGGGGCGAAAACATTCAGTACTTC. This gives the protein CASRKAGGGENIQYF.

This clonotype appeared many times. The V call is TRBV28, the J call TRBJ1-6, with D hard to call. The CDR3 loop spans 15 amino acids. The V end was cut by 8 bases, the J end by 8 bases, with 19 bases between. Germline V CDR1 and CDR2: MDHEN, SYDVKM. In nucleotides, the CDR3 is TGTGCCAGCGCCAGCAGTGGGGTCCAATATTCACCCCTCCACTTT. Its translation: CASASSGVQYSPLHF.

The table lists this clonotype with a few counts. The chain couples TRBV6-1 to TRBJ1-1, with D hard to call. The CDR3 is 15 residues long. Germline V gene lookup returns CDR1 MNHNS and CDR2 SASEGT. Trimming took off 6 bases at V and 8 bases at J, with 22 bases between the two ends. The DNA of the CDR3 is TGTGCCAGCAGACGGGGAGCAGACTTGAAGGTAGAAGCTTTCTTT. Translating it yields CASRRGADLKVEAFF.

The rearrangement uses TRBV7-6 and TRBJ2-5; TRBD1 agrees at 8 bases. The closer fit of TRBJ2-1 to the DNA end suggests the J call may be wrong. Germline V gives CDR1 SGHVS, CDR2 FNYEAQ. This CDR3 spans 16 amino acids. In nucleotides, the CDR3 is TGTGCCAGCAGCTTAGCGGCGGGACAGGTGTACAATGAGCAGTTCTTC. Amino acids: CASSLAAGQVYNEQFF.

The V and J genes are TRBV6-5 and TRBJ2-7, with D maybe TRBD2 (5 bases). CDR3 length equals 17 residues. Per the germline V gene, CDR1 is MNHEY and CDR2 is SVGAGI. Trimming stripped 0 bases from V and 5 bases from J, with 20 bases between. The CDR3 spells CASSYSPSQAVVHEQYF. The CDR3, as DNA: TGTGCCAGCAGTTACTCCCCTTCACAAGCGGTTGTGCACGAGCAGTACTTC.